This T cell receptor (beta chain) was captured in a study of siplizumab effects on memory and regulatory T cells. The wider study: Mixed lymphocyte reactions were paired, with siplizumab at about 1 ug/mL or without drug. Study-wide results and caveats: The apparent diversity of naive T cells exceeded that of memory cells, and naive T cells seemed to make a major contribution to the alloresponse.

The assay covered 85,000 to 100,000 TCR templates per sample. Assay used: immunoSEQ multiplex PCR; TCRdb lists only in-frame clones, some missing. The table records some 15,000 clones, approximately 48% of them present only once. About this clone: Its cognate antigen is unknown.

Cells from the mixed lymphocyte reaction underwent coculture for roughly six days at 37 degrees C. CDR3 length: 16 residues. The ends were cut back, 3 bases at V and 6 bases at J, with 20 bases in the middle. The germline V gene encodes CDR1 KGHSH and CDR2 LQKENI. The clonotype was recovered from a human donor in good health; the cells came from an allogeneic mixed lymphocyte reaction. The rearrangement links TRBV18 to TRBJ1-2; weak D call: TRBD1 (6 bases). Sequencing input: CFSE-low (dividing) CD4+ T cells sorted from an allogeneic mixed lymphocyte reaction. CDR3 in DNA: TGTGCCAGCTCACCTCAGACAACAGGGACGGTCGATGGCTACACCTTC. Its protein is CASSPQTTGTVDGYTF.